This TCR beta chain was observed in a study of T cells in Graves' hyperthyroidism and ophthalmopathy (dated 2019 in TCRdb). About the study as a whole: Peripheral blood samples were taken at initial diagnosis, before any treatment was given. After blood sampling, hyperthyroidism patients were treated with methimazole at a starting dose of 30 mg daily, and ophthalmopathy patients were treated with high-dose intravenous methylprednisolone. Thyroid tissue and blood T-cell repertoires from six Graves' hyperthyroidism patients were also compared in the study. The paper describes TCR Vbeta CDR3 sequencing of around 140 peripheral blood samples, made up of about 40 ophthalmopathy patients, 70 to 75 hyperthyroidism patients and 17 progressor patients. To identify TCR V-J signatures that set the groups apart, the researchers used a discovery cohort of 100 patients, made up of roughly 45 with Graves' ophthalmopathy and some 60 with stable Graves' hyperthyroidism. For training and testing, the 80 to 100 patients in the discovery cohort were randomly divided in a 7:3 ratio. Prospective prediction of ophthalmopathy was tested in an independent validation cohort consisting of 18 to 20 hyperthyroidism patients and around 17 patients who later progressed to ophthalmopathy.

General study outcomes and caveats: In cross-validation, a model built on a 13 V-J signature told ophthalmopathy apart from stable hyperthyroidism with 85% to 90% sensitivity and roughly 81% specificity, and in testing the same model reached 80%/75%. Most expanded thyroid clonotypes (frequency above 0.001) were also detected in blood, a finding suggesting that blood repertoires may reflect thyroid immune responses. In validation, the model predicted progression to ophthalmopathy with approximately 70% sensitivity and less than 80% specificity, a median of around six months before onset. Sample size was not statistically predetermined, and blinding of investigators to group allocation was not performed.

A patient counted as having stable Graves' hyperthyroidism if no progression to ophthalmopathy occurred over 18 months of follow-up. Hyperthyroidism patients were newly diagnosed, had a disease duration of under 2 months, and were aged 18 to 65 years. Patients with uncontrolled infections, other autoimmune diseases, pregnancy or lactation were excluded. Diagnoses relied on clinical symptoms, serum thyroxine and TRAb, thyroid ultrasound and orbital computed tomography. Ficoll-Paque density gradient centrifugation was used to isolate PBMCs from around 10 ml of fresh peripheral blood. Total RNA was extracted with Trizol reagent, and quality was checked on an Agilent 2100 Bioanalyzer. At the junction V is shortened by 1 base and J by 1 base; bases outside the gene matches: 1. The CDR3 numbers 15 residues from cysteine through phenylalanine. Only the CDR3 portion is preserved as DNA: 45 bases, with reading frame beginning at the first base.

This clonotype was observed at least ten times. It has no known antigen specificity. Per-base qualities were not stored, and no clone one base away is much larger. TCR beta CDR3 regions were amplified from RNA transcripts. The TCR CDR3 was subjected to a first round of RT-PCR using the HTBI primer set and the Qiagen OneStep RT-PCR kit. The libraries were constructed in a second round of multiplex PCR and then size-selected and purified. Libraries were sequenced paired-end with 100 bp reads on an Illumina HiSeq2000. The study's own analysis went as follows. SOAPnuke was used to process the raw data, throwing out any read that contained adapters or uncalled bases, had a mean Phred below 15, or lacked an exact constant-primer or identifier match. COPE v1.2.5 was used to merge the high-quality paired reads, and each unique nucleotide sequence was defined as a clonotype. Clonotypes were aligned to IMGT TRBV, TRBD and TRBJ reference segments using MiTCR v1.1. Analysis was restricted to V-J combinations with a frequency above 0.0001, which covered 99.2% of repertoires. A TCS score was defined as the ratio of F50 (clonal expansion) to E x V (chaos), with BLOSUM62-based TCRdist applied between CDR3 peptides within each V-J. Welch's t-statistics and random forest reduced some 510 V-J features to roughly 13, which were used in a naive Bayes classifier (R e1071). In TCRdb, the public reads were trimmed at Q25 with fastp and aligned with MiXCR, with productive beta chains retained. Rows with a matching CDR3 protein are joined into one entry that keeps the most common DNA and genes. The V and J calls were not made by the authors but by TCRdb's processing. This sample has 400,000 to 500,000 distinct CDR3 sequences in its table, and approximately 15% of those were observed once. Around a sixth of the sample lies in the top ten.

The sequence links TRBV12-3 or TRBV12-4 to TRBJ1-2; 9 bases in the middle match TRBD1. This TCR was recovered from a woman under 30 with Graves' hyperthyroidism. Sequencing was done on a sample of blood. In nucleotides, the sequence is TGTGCCAGCAGTTTAGGACAGGGGGGTAACTATGGCTACACCTTC. It codes for CASSLGQGGNYGYTF.